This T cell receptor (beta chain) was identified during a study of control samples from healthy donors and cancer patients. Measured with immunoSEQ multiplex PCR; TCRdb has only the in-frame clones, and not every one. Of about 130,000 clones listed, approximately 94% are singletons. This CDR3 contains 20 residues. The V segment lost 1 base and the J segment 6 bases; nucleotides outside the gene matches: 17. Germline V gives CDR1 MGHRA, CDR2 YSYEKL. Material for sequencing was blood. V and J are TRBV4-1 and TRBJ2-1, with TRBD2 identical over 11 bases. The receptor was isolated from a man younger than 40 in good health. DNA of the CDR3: TGCGCCAGCAGCCAAGGTCTCTTTGTGACTAGCGGGGACTGGGCCAATGAGCAGTTCTTC. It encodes CASSQGLFVTSGDWANEQFF.